This T cell receptor (beta chain) derives from a study of OX40 agonist ivuxolimab in advanced cancers. CDR3 length: 12 amino acids. CDR1 and CDR2 from the germline V gene are SGHAT and FQNNGV. V lost 4 bases and J 4 bases, leaving 6 bases between the germline ends. Sequencing was performed with immunoSEQ multiplex PCR; in TCRdb, only in-frame clones are kept and a portion is missing. The sample includes some 99,000 clones, around nine tenths of them seen just once. The sample consisted of CD4+ or CD8+ T cells sorted from blood, taken in a trial of the OX40 agonist ivuxolimab. The receptor comes from an adult with an advanced solid tumor such as melanoma, head and neck, liver or kidney cancer. The genes are TRBV11-2 and TRBJ2-3; D is possibly TRBD2 (6 bases). The CDR3 region has the DNA TGTGCCAGCAGCTCGGGGGCAGATACGCAGTATTTT. Its translation is CASSSGADTQYF.